Each of the 8 T cell receptor beta chains below was sequenced from the same sample in a study of cytomegalovirus exposure and HLA in healthy donors. Amplification used 60 Vbeta primers and 13 Jbeta primers. Here immunoSEQ multiplex PCR was the method, and the copy in TCRdb shows in-frame clones only, minus some. The sample carries 150,000 to 200,000 clones, roughly 80% recorded once. Source material: PBMCs. The receptors stem from a woman aged 30 to 39 in good health and CMV-seropositive.

The chain couples TRBV6-5 to TRBJ1-1; 8 bases align to TRBD1. CDR1 is MNHEY, CDR2 SVGAGI, per germline. The CDR3 has 14 residues. V lost 0 bases, J lost 10 bases, and 7 bases stayed unmatched. The CDR3 reads CASSYSTADRAAFF. In DNA, the CDR3 is TGTGCCAGCAGTTACTCGACTGCGGACAGGGCAGCTTTCTTT.

V and J are TRBV7-3 and TRBJ2-1, with TRBD2 matching 15 bases. Germline values: CDR1 SGHTA, CDR2 FQGTGA. Trimming removed 2 bases from V and 13 bases from J; junction bases left unmatched: 3. The CDR3 is made up of 14 amino acids. CDR3 nucleotides: TGTGCCAGCAGCTTATCGGGACTAGCGGGGGGCCAGTTCTTC. It specifies CASSLSGLAGGQFF.

The rearrangement joins TRBV27 to TRBJ1-6; TRBD1 agrees at 7 bases. V lost 3 bases and J lost 2; bases outside the gene matches: 4. The CDR3 extends over 16 amino acids. The germline V gene encodes CDR1 MNHEY and CDR2 SMNVEV (reference sequence). CDR3 coding DNA: TGTGCCAGCAGTTTGACAGGGCTGCCCTATAATTCACCCCTCCACTTT. Its protein product is CASSLTGLPYNSPLHF.

V is TRBV6-5 and J is TRBJ1-1; the D is unclear. Germline CDR1 is MNHEY and CDR2 is SVGAGI. The CDR3 length is 15 residues. The V end lost 0 bases, the J end lost 5 bases, and 13 bases lay between the germline ends. The CDR3 nucleotides are TGTGCCAGCAGTTACTCGATTACCAGGACTACTGAAGCTTTCTTT. Protein product: CASSYSITRTTEAFF.

The rearrangement uses TRBV5-1 and TRBJ2-5; perhaps TRBD1 as D (6 bases). Germline CDR1 is SGHRS and CDR2 is YFSETQ. V was trimmed by 0 bases and J by 5 bases, leaving 20 bases between them. The CDR3 extends over 17 amino acids. In nucleotides, the CDR3 is TGCGCCAGCAGCTTGGGACGTGATACAGGGACCGGTGAGACCCAGTACTTC. It yields the protein CASSLGRDTGTGETQYF.

This clone has only a few counts. The chain is built from TRBV18 and TRBJ1-4, with D tentatively TRBD1 (6 bases). V was clipped by 6 bases and J by 8 bases, with 16 bases between them. The CDR3 length is 14 residues. CDR1 is KGHSH and CDR2 is LQKENI in the germline V gene. The CDR3 reads CASSPGQRREKLFF. CDR3 sequence (DNA): TGTGCCAGCTCGCCTGGACAGCGAAGGGAAAAACTGTTTTTT.

This chain joins TRBV27 and TRBJ1-2; 7 nucleotides align to TRBD1. The ends lost 5 bases at V and 3 bases at J; junction bases unmatched: 9. The germline V gene encodes CDR1 MNHEY and CDR2 SMNVEV (reference sequence). The CDR3 spans 15 residues. The CDR3 DNA reads TGTGCCAGCAGTGCAAAATGGGACAGCTACTATGGCTACACCTTC. Protein product: CASSAKWDSYYGYTF.

The V call is TRBV7-8, the J call TRBJ2-5, with TRBD1 as a possible D gene (7 bases). Trimming removed 5 bases at V and 3 bases at J, with 13 bases between. This CDR3 spans 14 amino acids. Germline lookup yields CDR1 SGHVS and CDR2 FQNEAQ. The CDR3 sequence: CASSATGEEETQYF. CDR3 DNA: TGTGCCAGCAGCGCTACAGGGGAGGAAGAGACCCAGTACTTC.